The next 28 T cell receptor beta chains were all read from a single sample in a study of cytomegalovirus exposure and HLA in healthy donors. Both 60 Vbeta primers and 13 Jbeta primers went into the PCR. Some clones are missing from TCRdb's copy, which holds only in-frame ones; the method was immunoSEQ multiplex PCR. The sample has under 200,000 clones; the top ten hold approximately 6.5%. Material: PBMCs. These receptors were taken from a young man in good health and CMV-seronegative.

The CDR3 DNA reads TGTGCCAGCAGCCCGGGACTAGCGTCTTCCTACGAGCAGTACTTC. Its protein product is CASSPGLASSYEQYF. The gene calls are TRBV7-8 and TRBJ2-7; 10 bases map to TRBD2. With 5 bases clipped from V and 1 base from J, the junction kept 5 bases outside the gene matches. Germline V gene sequence: CDR1 SGHVS, CDR2 FQNEAQ. The CDR3 totals 15 residues.

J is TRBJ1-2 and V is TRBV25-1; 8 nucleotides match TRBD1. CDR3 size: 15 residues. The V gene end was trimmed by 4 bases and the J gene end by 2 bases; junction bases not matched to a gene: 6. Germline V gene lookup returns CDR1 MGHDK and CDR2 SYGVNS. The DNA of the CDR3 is TGTGCCAGCAGTGTGCCCGGGACAGGAAACTATGGCTACACCTTC. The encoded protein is CASSVPGTGNYGYTF.

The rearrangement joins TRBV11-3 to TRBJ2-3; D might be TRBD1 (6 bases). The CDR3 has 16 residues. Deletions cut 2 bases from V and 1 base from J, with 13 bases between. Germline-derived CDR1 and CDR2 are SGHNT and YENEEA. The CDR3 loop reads CASSLLQGKGTDTQYF. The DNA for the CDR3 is TGTGCCAGCAGCTTACTTCAGGGGAAAGGCACAGATACGCAGTATTTT.

The CDR3 spells CASRAAGGVTDTQYF. CDR3 bases: TGTGCCAGTAGGGCAGCGGGGGGGGTCACAGATACGCAGTATTTT. V gene TRBV19 combines with J gene TRBJ2-3; 10 bases line up with TRBD2. After removal of 6 bases from V and 2 bases from J, the junction contained 5 bases not matched to a gene. Germline assignment: CDR1 LNHDA and CDR2 SQIVND (reference sequence). The CDR3 contains 15 residues.

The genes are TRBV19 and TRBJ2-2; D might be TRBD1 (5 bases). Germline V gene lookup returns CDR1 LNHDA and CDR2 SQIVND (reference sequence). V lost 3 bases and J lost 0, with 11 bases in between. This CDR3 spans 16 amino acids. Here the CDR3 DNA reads TGTGCCAGTAGTATCCTCTTGACAGCGAACACCGGGGAGCTGTTTTTT. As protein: CASSILLTANTGELFF.

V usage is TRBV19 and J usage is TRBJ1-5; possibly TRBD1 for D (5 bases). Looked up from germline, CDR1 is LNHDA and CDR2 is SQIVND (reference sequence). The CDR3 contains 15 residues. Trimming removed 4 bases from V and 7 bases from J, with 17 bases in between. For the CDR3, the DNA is TGTGCCAGTAGTACACAGACAAGGGGAGGGCAGCCCCAGCATTTT. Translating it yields CASSTQTRGGQPQHF.

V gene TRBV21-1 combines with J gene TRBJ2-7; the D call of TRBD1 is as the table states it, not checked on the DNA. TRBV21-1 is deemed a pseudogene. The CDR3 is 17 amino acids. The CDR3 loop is CASSQTSGTGLPYEQYF. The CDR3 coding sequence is TGTGCCAGCAGCCAAACATCCGGGACAGGCCTCCCCTACGAGCAGTACTTC.

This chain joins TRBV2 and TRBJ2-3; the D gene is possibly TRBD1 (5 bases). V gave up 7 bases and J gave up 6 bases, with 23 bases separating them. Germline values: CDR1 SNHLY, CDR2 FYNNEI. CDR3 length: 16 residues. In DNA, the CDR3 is TGTGCCAGCAAAGGCCTTATGAGCCCAGGGTCCGATACGCAGTATTTT. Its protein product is CASKGLMSPGSDTQYF.

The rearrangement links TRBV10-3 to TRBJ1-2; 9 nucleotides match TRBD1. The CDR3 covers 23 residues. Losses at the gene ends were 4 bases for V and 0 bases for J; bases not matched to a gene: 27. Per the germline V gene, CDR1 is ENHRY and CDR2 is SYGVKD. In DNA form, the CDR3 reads TGTGCCATCAGTGGCTCACCGAAAACCACAGAGGGACAGGGAGATACTTCTAACTATGGCTACACCTTC. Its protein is CAISGSPKTTEGQGDTSNYGYTF.

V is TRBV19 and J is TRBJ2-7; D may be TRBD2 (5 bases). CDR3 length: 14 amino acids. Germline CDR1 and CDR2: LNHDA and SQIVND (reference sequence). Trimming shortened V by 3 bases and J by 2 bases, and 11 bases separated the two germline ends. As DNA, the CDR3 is TGTGCCAGTAGTATTTCGGGAAATACCTACGAGCAGTACTTC. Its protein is CASSISGNTYEQYF.

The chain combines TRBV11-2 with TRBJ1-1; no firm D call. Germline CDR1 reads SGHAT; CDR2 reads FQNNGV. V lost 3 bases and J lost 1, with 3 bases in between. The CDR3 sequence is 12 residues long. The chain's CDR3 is CASSFQNTEAFF. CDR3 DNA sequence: TGTGCCAGCAGCTTCCAGAACACTGAAGCTTTCTTT.

This CDR3 is CASSRRQISDPNEKLFF. The CDR3 DNA sequence: TGTGCCAGCAGCCGCCGACAGATATCGGATCCTAATGAAAAACTGTTTTTT. The chain is built from TRBV14 and TRBJ1-4, with a possible D match to TRBD1 (5 bases). In germline, CDR1 is SGHDN, CDR2 FVKESK. V was pared by 4 bases and J by 3 bases, with 18 bases between. The CDR3 totals 17 residues.

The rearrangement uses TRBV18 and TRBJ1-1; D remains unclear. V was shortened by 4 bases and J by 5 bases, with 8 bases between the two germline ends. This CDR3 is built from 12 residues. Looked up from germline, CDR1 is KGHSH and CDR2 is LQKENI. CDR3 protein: CASSRQDTEAFF. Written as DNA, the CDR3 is TGTGCCAGCTCACGTCAGGATACTGAAGCTTTCTTT.

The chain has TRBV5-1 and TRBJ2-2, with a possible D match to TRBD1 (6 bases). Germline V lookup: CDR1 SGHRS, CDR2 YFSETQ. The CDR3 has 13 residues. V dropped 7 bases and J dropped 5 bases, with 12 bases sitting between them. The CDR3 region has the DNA TGCGCCAGCTCTGGGCAGGGGACCGGGGAGCTGTTTTTT. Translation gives CASSGQGTGELFF.

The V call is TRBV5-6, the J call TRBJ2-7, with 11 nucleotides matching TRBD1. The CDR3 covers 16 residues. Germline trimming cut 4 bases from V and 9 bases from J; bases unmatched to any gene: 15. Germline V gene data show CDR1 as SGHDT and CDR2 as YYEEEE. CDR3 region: CASSHHGQGAPVGQYF. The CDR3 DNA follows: TGTGCCAGCAGCCACCATGGACAGGGGGCGCCTGTTGGGCAGTACTTC.

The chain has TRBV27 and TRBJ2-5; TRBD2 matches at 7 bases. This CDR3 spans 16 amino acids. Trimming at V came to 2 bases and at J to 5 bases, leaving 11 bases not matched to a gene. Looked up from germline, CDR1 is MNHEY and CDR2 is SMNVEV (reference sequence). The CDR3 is CASSLRAAGDGETQYF. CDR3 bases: TGTGCCAGCAGTTTACGAGCCGCGGGAGACGGGGAGACCCAGTACTTC.

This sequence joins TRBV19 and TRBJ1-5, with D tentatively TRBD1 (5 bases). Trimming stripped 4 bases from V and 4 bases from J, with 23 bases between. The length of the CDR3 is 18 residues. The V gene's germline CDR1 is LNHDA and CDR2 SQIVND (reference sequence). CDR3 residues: CASSREGFGARRNQPQHF. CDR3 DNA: TGTGCCAGTAGTAGGGAGGGGTTCGGCGCACGGCGGAATCAGCCCCAGCATTTT.

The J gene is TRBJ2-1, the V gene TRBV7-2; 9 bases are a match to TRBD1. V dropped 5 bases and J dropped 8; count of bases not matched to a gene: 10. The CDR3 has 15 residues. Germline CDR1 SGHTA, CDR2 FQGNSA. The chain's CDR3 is CASSTLGQGSYEQFF. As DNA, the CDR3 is TGTGCCAGCAGCACCCTGGGACAGGGTAGCTATGAGCAGTTCTTC.

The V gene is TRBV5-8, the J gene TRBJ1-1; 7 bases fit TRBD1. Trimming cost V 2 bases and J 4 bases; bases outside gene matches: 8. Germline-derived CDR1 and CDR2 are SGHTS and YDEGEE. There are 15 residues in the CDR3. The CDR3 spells CASSFQGQWGTEAFF. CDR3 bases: TGTGCCAGCAGCTTCCAGGGACAGTGGGGCACTGAAGCTTTCTTT. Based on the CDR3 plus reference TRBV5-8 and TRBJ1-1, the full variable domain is EAGVTQSPTHLIKTRGQQATLRCSPISGHTSVYWYQQALGLGLQFLLWYDEGEERNRGNFPPRFSGRQFPNYSSELNVNALELEDSALYLCASSFQGQWGTEAFFGQGTRLTVV.

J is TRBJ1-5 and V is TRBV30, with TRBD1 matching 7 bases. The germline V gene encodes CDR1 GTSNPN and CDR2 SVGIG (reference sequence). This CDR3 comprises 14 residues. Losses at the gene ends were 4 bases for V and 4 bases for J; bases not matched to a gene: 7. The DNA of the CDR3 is TGTGCCTGGAACTACCAGGGGGGTAATCAGCCCCAGCATTTT. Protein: CAWNYQGGNQPQHF.

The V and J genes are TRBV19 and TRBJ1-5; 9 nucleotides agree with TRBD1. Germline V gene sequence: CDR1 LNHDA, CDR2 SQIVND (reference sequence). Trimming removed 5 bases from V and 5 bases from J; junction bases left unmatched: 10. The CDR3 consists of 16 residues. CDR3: CASSPPTGGGYQPQHF. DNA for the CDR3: TGTGCCAGTAGTCCCCCAACAGGGGGCGGTTATCAGCCCCAGCATTTT.

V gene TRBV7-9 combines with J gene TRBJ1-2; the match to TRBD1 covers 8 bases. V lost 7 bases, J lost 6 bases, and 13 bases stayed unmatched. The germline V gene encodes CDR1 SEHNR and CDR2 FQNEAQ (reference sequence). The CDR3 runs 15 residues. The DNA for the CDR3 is TGTGCCAGCACCACTCTCCCGGACAGGGTAGATGGCTACACCTTC. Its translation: CASTTLPDRVDGYTF.

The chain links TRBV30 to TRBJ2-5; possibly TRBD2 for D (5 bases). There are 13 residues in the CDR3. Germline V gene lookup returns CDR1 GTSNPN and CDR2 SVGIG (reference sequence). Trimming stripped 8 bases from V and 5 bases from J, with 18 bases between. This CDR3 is CAATLEGWETQYF. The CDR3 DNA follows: TGTGCCGCCACTTTAGAGGGCTGGGAGACCCAGTACTTC.

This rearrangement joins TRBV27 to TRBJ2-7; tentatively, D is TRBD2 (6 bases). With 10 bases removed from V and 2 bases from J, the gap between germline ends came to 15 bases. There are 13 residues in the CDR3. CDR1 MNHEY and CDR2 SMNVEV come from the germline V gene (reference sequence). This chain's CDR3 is CATRREIPYEQYF. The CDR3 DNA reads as TGTGCCACCCGACGGGAGATCCCCTACGAGCAGTACTTC.

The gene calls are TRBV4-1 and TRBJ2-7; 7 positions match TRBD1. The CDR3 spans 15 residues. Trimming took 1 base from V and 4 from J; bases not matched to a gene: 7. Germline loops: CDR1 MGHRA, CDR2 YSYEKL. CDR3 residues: CASSQAGTVGYEQYF. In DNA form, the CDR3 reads TGCGCCAGCAGCCAAGCCGGGACAGTAGGGTACGAGCAGTACTTC.

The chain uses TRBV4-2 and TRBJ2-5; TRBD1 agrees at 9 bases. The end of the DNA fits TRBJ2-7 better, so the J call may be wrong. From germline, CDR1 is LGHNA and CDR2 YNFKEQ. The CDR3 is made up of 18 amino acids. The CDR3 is CASSQDGPPGTGINEQYF. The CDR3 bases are TGTGCCAGCAGCCAAGATGGGCCGCCCGGGACAGGGATCAACGAGCAGTACTTC.

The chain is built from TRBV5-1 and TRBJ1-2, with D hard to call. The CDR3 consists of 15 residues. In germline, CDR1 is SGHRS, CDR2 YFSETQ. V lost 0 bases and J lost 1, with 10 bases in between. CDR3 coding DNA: TGCGCCAGCAGCTTGGTTGGAGATTATAACTATGGCTACACCTTC. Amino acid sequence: CASSLVGDYNYGYTF. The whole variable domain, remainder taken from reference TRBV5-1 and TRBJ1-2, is KAGVTQTPRYLIKTRGQQVTLSCSPISGHRSVSWYQQTPGQGLQFLFEYFSETQRNKGNFPGRFSGRQFSNSRSEMNVSTLELGDSALYLCASSLVGDYNYGYTFGSGTRLTVV.

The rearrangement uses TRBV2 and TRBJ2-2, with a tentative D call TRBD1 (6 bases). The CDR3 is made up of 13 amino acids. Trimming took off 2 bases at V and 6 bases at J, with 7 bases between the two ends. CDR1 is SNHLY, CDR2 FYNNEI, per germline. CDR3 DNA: TGTGCCAGCAGTGAACAGGGGTCCGGGGAGCTGTTTTTT. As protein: CASSEQGSGELFF. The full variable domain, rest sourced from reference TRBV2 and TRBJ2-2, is EPEVTQTPSHQVTQMGQEVILRCVPISNHLYFYWYRQILGQKVEFLVSFYNNEISEKSEIFDDQFSVERPDGSNFTLKIRSTKLEDSAMYFCASSEQGSGELFFGEGSRLTVL.